These T cell receptor beta chains were read from a single sample in a study of T cells after yellow fever vaccination. Via MiXCR, TCRdb re-called the 5' RACE reads, giving one row per CDR3 protein. The sample yields about 94,000 distinct CDR3 sequences, around 9.8% seen once. This specimen was CD8+ T cells not binding an NS4B(214-222) dextramer, sorted from PBMCs, taken less than 18 days after the first yellow fever vaccination. The receptor set was obtained from a man aged 18 to 29 who received the YFV17D yellow fever vaccine. CDR3s include the opening cysteine and the closing phenylalanine or tryptophan. The D gene is left open where the match is weak. For some rows the clone size is stated as once, few or many, or as a class when expanded; others skip it.

v_gene: TRBV7-2
abundance: few
d_gene: .
j_gene: TRBJ1-1
CDR3aa: CASSAGGGHTEAFF
CDR3nt: TGTGCCAGCAGCGCCGGAGGGGGGCACACTGAAGCTTTCTTT

v_gene: TRBV6-2/TRBV6-3
abundance: .
d_gene: .
j_gene: TRBJ2-3
CDR3aa: CASSSRTTLTDTQYF
CDR3nt: TGTGCCAGCAGTTCTCGGACGACGCTCACAGATACGCAGTATTTT

v_gene: TRBV7-2
abundance: few
d_gene: TRBD2
j_gene: TRBJ2-1
CDR3aa: CASSLGLAGAHNEQFF
CDR3nt: TGTGCCAGCAGCTTAGGACTAGCGGGGGCCCACAATGAGCAGTTCTTC

v_gene: TRBV5-1
abundance: few
d_gene: TRBD2
j_gene: TRBJ2-1
CDR3aa: CASSLAPSGGPNEQFF
CDR3nt: TGCGCCAGCAGCTTGGCCCCTAGCGGGGGCCCGAATGAGCAGTTCTTC

v_gene: TRBV9
abundance: few
d_gene: TRBD1
j_gene: TRBJ1-2
CDR3aa: CASSGTQQGPYGYTF
CDR3nt: TGTGCCAGCAGCGGAACTCAACAGGGGCCCTATGGCTACACCTTC

v_gene: TRBV20-1
abundance: few
d_gene: TRBD2
j_gene: TRBJ2-1
CDR3aa: CSARLAGGYNEQFF
CDR3nt: TGCAGTGCTAGACTAGCGGGGGGGTACAATGAGCAGTTCTTC

v_gene: TRBV27
abundance: many
d_gene: TRBD1
j_gene: TRBJ2-1
CDR3aa: CASSFAGGNEQFF
CDR3nt: TGTGCCAGCAGTTTTGCAGGGGGCAATGAGCAGTTCTTC

v_gene: TRBV5-1
abundance: few
d_gene: .
j_gene: TRBJ2-3
CDR3aa: CASSGGLGGPPDTQYF
CDR3nt: TGCGCCAGCAGCGGAGGGTTAGGGGGCCCCCCAGATACGCAGTATTTT

v_gene: TRBV7-9
abundance: .
d_gene: TRBD2
j_gene: TRBJ2-5
CDR3aa: CASSLVSGGAYGETQYF
CDR3nt: TGTGCCAGCAGCTTAGTTAGCGGGGGCGCTTACGGGGAGACCCAGTACTTC

v_gene: TRBV4-1
abundance: .
d_gene: .
j_gene: TRBJ1-3
CDR3aa: CASSQEWHSSGNTIYF
CDR3nt: TGCGCCAGCAGCCAAGAATGGCACAGCTCCGGAAACACCATATATTTT

v_gene: TRBV6-2/TRBV6-3
abundance: few
d_gene: TRBD1
j_gene: TRBJ2-7
CDR3aa: CASSSTGQAKKQYF
CDR3nt: TGTGCCAGCAGTTCCACAGGACAGGCTAAGAAGCAGTACTTC

v_gene: TRBV5-1
abundance: .
d_gene: .
j_gene: TRBJ1-3
CDR3aa: CASSLAWGSGNTIYF
CDR3nt: TGCGCCAGCAGCTTGGCCTGGGGCTCTGGTAACACCATATATTTT

v_gene: TRBV4-3
abundance: .
d_gene: .
j_gene: TRBJ2-3
CDR3aa: CASSQDRGRVDTQYF
CDR3nt: TGCGCCAGCAGCCAAGATAGGGGCAGGGTGGATACGCAGTATTTT

v_gene: TRBV6-1
abundance: .
d_gene: .
j_gene: TRBJ1-1
CDR3aa: CASSDWLLGTEAFF
CDR3nt: TGTGCCAGCAGTGATTGGCTCCTTGGCACTGAAGCTTTCTTT

v_gene: TRBV7-9
abundance: few
d_gene: TRBD2
j_gene: TRBJ2-5
CDR3aa: CASSNTGTSPIWTQYF
CDR3nt: TGTGCCAGCAGCAATACCGGGACTAGCCCTATTTGGACCCAGTACTTC

v_gene: TRBV12-3/TRBV12-4
abundance: few
d_gene: .
j_gene: TRBJ1-4
CDR3aa: CASSRHRTNEKLFF
CDR3nt: TGTGCCAGCAGTCGACACAGAACTAATGAAAAACTGTTTTTT

v_gene: TRBV9
abundance: few
d_gene: TRBD1
j_gene: TRBJ1-1
CDR3aa: CASSEEGALTEAFF
CDR3nt: TGTGCCAGCAGCGAGGAGGGGGCTTTGACTGAAGCTTTCTTT

v_gene: TRBV6-5
abundance: many
d_gene: .
j_gene: TRBJ1-1
CDR3aa: CASSYSQGSNTEAFF
CDR3nt: TGTGCCAGCAGTTACTCCCAGGGGTCGAACACTGAAGCTTTCTTT

v_gene: TRBV4-1
abundance: many
d_gene: TRBD1
j_gene: TRBJ2-3
CDR3aa: CASSQLQGGEADTQYF
CDR3nt: TGCGCCAGCAGCCAATTACAGGGGGGAGAGGCAGATACGCAGTATTTT

v_gene: TRBV20-1
abundance: .
d_gene: TRBD1
j_gene: TRBJ1-1
CDR3aa: CSAWGTGRHTEAFF
CDR3nt: TGCAGTGCTTGGGGGACAGGCAGACACACTGAAGCTTTCTTT

v_gene: TRBV12-3/TRBV12-4
abundance: .
d_gene: .
j_gene: TRBJ1-2
CDR3aa: CASSLMAYGYTF
CDR3nt: TGTGCCAGCAGTTTAATGGCCTATGGCTACACCTTC

v_gene: TRBV20-1
abundance: many
d_gene: TRBD2
j_gene: TRBJ2-5
CDR3aa: CSARDGGEGETQYF
CDR3nt: TGCAGTGCTAGAGATGGGGGGGAGGGGGAGACCCAGTACTTC

v_gene: TRBV29-1
abundance: many
d_gene: TRBD1
j_gene: TRBJ2-1
CDR3aa: CSGRRGQYNEQFF
CDR3nt: TGCAGCGGTCGTAGGGGACAGTACAATGAGCAGTTCTTC

v_gene: TRBV7-2
abundance: .
d_gene: .
j_gene: TRBJ2-5
CDR3aa: CASSSRLVGTQYF
CDR3nt: TGTGCCAGCAGCTCTCGACTAGTCGGGACCCAGTACTTC

v_gene: TRBV19
abundance: .
d_gene: .
j_gene: TRBJ2-2
CDR3aa: CASSRTRVNTGELFF
CDR3nt: TGTGCCAGTAGTCGGACAAGGGTAAACACCGGGGAGCTGTTTTTT

v_gene: TRBV12-3/TRBV12-4
abundance: .
d_gene: .
j_gene: TRBJ1-5
CDR3aa: CASSFSQGSQPQHF
CDR3nt: TGTGCCAGCAGTTTTAGTCAGGGATCCCAGCCCCAGCATTTT

v_gene: TRBV12-3/TRBV12-4
abundance: many
d_gene: .
j_gene: TRBJ1-1
CDR3aa: CASSLRGATEAFF
CDR3nt: TGTGCCAGCAGCCTTCGGGGGGCGACTGAAGCTTTCTTT